This entry lists 4 T cell receptor delta chains sequenced from one sample in a study of γδ T cells in repeated Plasmodium falciparum infection. Bulk repertoires came from Vgamma9/Vdelta2+ or Vdelta2-negative gammadelta T cells flow-sorted from PBMC. TCRdb re-analyzed the multiplex PCR reads via CATT. The sample comprises some 100,000 delta-chain clones, roughly 1.4% of which are singletons, and 7% to 9.5% rests with the top ten. Sequencing used gamma-delta T cells from blood. These receptors all come from a pool of human donors (malaria-infected and uninfected, not separated).

This clone was observed at least ten times. This chain uses TRDV1 with TRDJ1, with 13 bases fitting TRDD3. TCRdb does not report a J gene; here it was assigned by matching the DNA to germline references. The junction had 14 bases not matched to a gene; V was cut back by 4 bases and J by 3 bases. The length of the CDR3 is 19 residues. CDR1 and CDR2 from the germline V gene are TSWWSYY and QGS. The CDR3 coding sequence is TGTGCTCTTGGGGTACCTTTTCCCCACTGGGGGATACGGGCCGATAAACTCATCTTT. Its protein product is CALGVPFPHWGIRADKLIF.

This clone was detected many times. Other DNA sequences in the sample encode the same CDR3. The J gene is TRDJ3, the V gene TRDV2, with 11 bases aligning to TRDD3. The J gene comes from matching the DNA to germline here; TCRdb lacks it. CDR1 is GEAIGNYY, CDR2 EKD, per germline. V was clipped by 2 bases and J by 2 bases; unmatched bases: 7. The length of the CDR3 is 19 residues. In DNA, the CDR3 is TGTGCCTGTGACAGAGTGGATGGGGGATACGCCTGGGACACCCGACAGATGTTTTTC. It encodes CACDRVDGGYAWDTRQMFF.

By sample share, this clone is medium-sized (0.01 to 0.1%). The sample contains more than one DNA sequence encoding this CDR3. This chain uses TRDV1 with TRDJ1, with TRDD3 identical over 12 bases. J gave up 3 bases and V 0 bases, and 38 bases lay outside the gene matches. Germline loops: CDR1 TSWWSYY, CDR2 QGS. This CDR3 region has 28 residues. CDR3 region: CALGELRPTTYWGIPRNLLNPRADKLIF. In DNA form, the CDR3 reads TGTGCTCTTGGGGAACTAAGGCCTACTACCTACTGGGGGATACCCCGTAATCTGCTAAATCCGAGGGCCGATAAACTCATCTTT.

This clone has just a few counts. TCRdb's protein, taken from a much larger clone, differs from this DNA's translation at residue 4, likely owing to a read error; the protein displayed comes from the DNA. The chain recombines TRDV2 with TRDJ3, with 12 bases that match TRDD3. No J gene is reported in TCRdb; it was inferred here by comparing the DNA with germline. The CDR3 runs to 19 residues. V lost 5 bases to trimming and J lost 3 bases; unmatched junction nucleotides: 10. From germline, CDR1 is GEAIGNYY and CDR2 EKD. The CDR3 reads CACGTLLGDTDWDTRQMFF. In DNA form, the CDR3 reads TGTGCCTGTGGCACTCTACTGGGGGATACAGACTGGGACACCCGACAGATGTTTTTC.